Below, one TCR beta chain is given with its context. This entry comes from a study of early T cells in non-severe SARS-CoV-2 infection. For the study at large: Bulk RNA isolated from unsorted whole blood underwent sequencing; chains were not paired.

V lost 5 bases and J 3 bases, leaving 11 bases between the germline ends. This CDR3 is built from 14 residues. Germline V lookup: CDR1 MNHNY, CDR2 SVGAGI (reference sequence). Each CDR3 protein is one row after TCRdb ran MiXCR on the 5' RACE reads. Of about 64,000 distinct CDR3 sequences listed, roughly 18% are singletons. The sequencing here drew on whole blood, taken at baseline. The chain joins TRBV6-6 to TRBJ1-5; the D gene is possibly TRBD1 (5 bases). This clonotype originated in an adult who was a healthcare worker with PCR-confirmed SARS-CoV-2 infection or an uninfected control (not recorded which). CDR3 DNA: TGTGCCAGCAGTGTCAGACAGAACAATCAGCCCCAGCATTTT. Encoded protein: CASSVRQNNQPQHF.